These 16 T cell receptor beta chains came from one sample sequenced in a study of blood T cell repertoires in COVID-19. Sequenced by immunoSEQ multiplex PCR; TCRdb stores in-frame clones only, minus some. In the table there are fewer than 250,000 clones, just under 85% of which are singletons. The sequencing input was peripheral blood. The receptor source for this set is an older woman with active or convalescent COVID-19.

This rearrangement joins TRBV6-1 to TRBJ2-7; tentatively, D is TRBD1 (6 bases). V dropped 2 bases and J dropped 2 bases, with 10 bases sitting between them. Germline V gives CDR1 MNHNS, CDR2 SASEGT. CDR3 length equals 14 residues. This CDR3 reads CASSEIGTPYEQYV. The DNA for the CDR3 is TGTGCCAGCAGTGAAATAGGGACACCCTACGAGCAGTACGTC.

The chain is built from TRBV10-3 and TRBJ1-1; 9 bases fit TRBD1. This CDR3 contains 13 residues. V trimming: 3 bases; J trimming: 11 bases; junction bases outside the gene matches: 7. The germline V gene encodes CDR1 ENHRY and CDR2 SYGVKD. The CDR3 DNA sequence: TGTGCCATCAGTGAACAGGGGGCAAGTAGGGCTTTCTTT. Translating it yields CAISEQGASRAFF.

The chain links TRBV29-1 to TRBJ2-1; 9 nucleotides match TRBD2. The CDR3 is 11 amino acids. Germline V CDR1 and CDR2: SQVTM, ANQGSEA. J was trimmed by 13 bases and V by 4 bases; bases with no gene match: 5. CDR3 nucleotides: TGCAGCGTTGTCGGCGGGGGGGATCAGTTCTTC. The encoded protein is CSVVGGGDQFF.

This chain connects TRBV20-1 to TRBJ2-5, with D uncertain. This CDR3 comprises 10 residues. The V end lost 4 bases, the J end lost 3 bases, and 3 bases lay between the germline ends. Germline assignment: CDR1 DFQATT and CDR2 SNEGSKA (reference sequence). The CDR3: CSAIKETQYF. CDR3 coding DNA: TGCAGTGCTATAAAAGAGACCCAGTACTTC.

This chain connects TRBV11-2 to TRBJ2-7, with D tentatively TRBD2 (6 bases). Germline lookup yields CDR1 SGHAT and CDR2 FQNNGV. The CDR3 length is 14 residues. Trimming left V 5 bases short and J 5 bases short, with 16 bases between. The CDR3, as DNA: TGTGCCAGCAGCCCCGAGGGGACTGGCGACGAGCAGTACTTC. Translating gives CASSPEGTGDEQYF.

This chain connects TRBV11-3 to TRBJ2-3; the match to TRBD2 covers 8 bases. The CDR3 loop spans 16 amino acids. V gave up 4 bases and J gave up 1 base; unmatched junction bases: 7. Germline loops: CDR1 SGHNT, CDR2 YENEEA. The CDR3 nucleotides read TGTGCCAGCAGCTCCCGGGGTAGCGGGGGCACAGATACGCAGTATTTT. Translated: CASSSRGSGGTDTQYF.

J is TRBJ2-7 and V is TRBV4-1, with 8 bases that match TRBD2. J lost 7 bases, V lost 2 bases, and 4 bases had no gene match. The CDR3 length is 13 residues. Germline V gene sequence: CDR1 MGHRA, CDR2 YSYEKL. The CDR3 nucleotides are TGCGCCAGCAGCCAACAACTAGCGGAAGAGCAGTACTTC. It codes for CASSQQLAEEQYF.

The table lists this clone with many counts. V gene TRBV2 combines with J gene TRBJ1-2; a weak D match, TRBD1 (6 bases). Trimming cost V 7 bases and J 2 bases, with 14 bases left between them. The CDR3 spans 14 residues. Germline V CDR1 and CDR2: SNHLY, FYNNEI. The CDR3 region is CASTWGGANYGYTF. The CDR3 DNA follows: TGTGCCAGCACCTGGGGGGGGGCAAACTATGGCTACACCTTC.

V usage is TRBV29-1 and J usage is TRBJ2-1; 7 bases map to TRBD1. This CDR3 is built from 14 residues. Unmatched junction bases numbered 11, after V lost 8 bases and J lost 4 bases. The germline V gene encodes CDR1 SQVTM and CDR2 ANQGSEA. CDR3 protein: CSSDLGQIYNEQFF. CDR3 coding DNA: TGCAGCTCCGACCTGGGACAGATTTACAATGAGCAGTTCTTC.

This chain uses TRBV11-1 with TRBJ2-7; D may be TRBD1 (5 bases). The CDR3 covers 13 residues. V lost 3 bases, J lost 3 bases, and 9 bases lay in between. Germline CDR1 reads SGHAT; CDR2 reads FQDESV (reference sequence). CDR3 DNA: TGTGCCAGCAGCTTGAGGCAGGGCTACGAGCAGTACGTC. Translated: CASSLRQGYEQYV.

The chain joins TRBV27 to TRBJ2-1, with D possibly TRBD2 on 7 matching bases. Germline V gene data show CDR1 as MNHEY and CDR2 as SMNVEV (reference sequence). Trimming took 7 bases from V and 11 from J, leaving 21 bases between them. This CDR3 is built from 14 residues. The DNA of the CDR3 is TGTGCCAGCATCGAGGGGGGGGGTTCCAGGAAGCAGTTCTTC. Its translation is CASIEGGGSRKQFF.

This clone has only one observation. The V call is TRBV11-2, the J call TRBJ2-1; 11 nucleotides align to TRBD2. The germline CDR1 and CDR2 sequences are SGHAT and FQNNGV. This CDR3 is built from 19 residues. V gave up 4 bases and J gave up 2 bases; unmatched junction bases: 13. This CDR3 is CASSSLGRTSGYTYNEQFF. The CDR3 DNA is TGTGCCAGCAGCTCCCTGGGCAGGACTAGCGGGTATACCTACAATGAGCAGTTCTTC. Full variable domain (rest looked up from reference TRBV11-2 and TRBJ2-1): EAGVAQSPRYKIIEKRQSVAFWCNPISGHATLYWYQQILGQGPKLLIQFQNNGVVDDSQLPKDRFSAERLKGVDSTLKIQPAKLEDSAVYLCASSSLGRTSGYTYNEQFFGPGTRLTVL.

The chain uses TRBV15 and TRBJ2-1, with TRBD1 matching 9 bases. The CDR3 covers 14 residues. Germline CDR1 reads LNHNV; CDR2 reads YYDKDF (reference sequence). With 5 bases clipped from V and 12 bases from J, the junction kept 11 bases outside the gene matches. The DNA of the CDR3 is TGTGCCACCAGCCCTGGACAGGGGTCGCCCGGGCAGTTCTTC. This gives the protein CATSPGQGSPGQFF.

The chain employs TRBV5-4 and TRBJ2-1; 10 bases fit TRBD2. V lost 2 bases to trimming and J lost 5 bases; unmatched junction nucleotides: 10. Looked up from germline, CDR1 is SGHNT and CDR2 is YYREEE (reference sequence). This CDR3 has 17 residues. The DNA of the CDR3 is TGTGCCAGCAGCTTAAGGCGGGGGACTAGCGTGGACAATGAGCAGTTCTTC. Amino acid sequence: CASSLRRGTSVDNEQFF.

This sequence joins TRBV13 and TRBJ1-6; 10 nucleotides agree with TRBD1. The CDR3 spans 15 residues. CDR1 is PRHDT and CDR2 is FYEKMQ in the germline V gene (reference sequence). The ends lost 6 bases at V and 5 bases at J; junction bases unmatched: 4. Written as DNA, the CDR3 is TGTGCCAGCAGGGAGGGGACAGGGGATAATTCACCCCTCCACTTT. Residues: CASREGTGDNSPLHF.

The chain has TRBV5-4 and TRBJ2-2, with 7 bases lining up with TRBD1. The V gene end was trimmed by 2 bases and the J gene end by 4 bases; junction bases not matched to a gene: 5. Germline values: CDR1 SGHNT, CDR2 YYREEE (reference sequence). The CDR3 covers 15 residues. CDR3 residues: CASSLQGSGTGELFF. CDR3 nucleotides: TGTGCCAGCAGCTTACAGGGGTCGGGCACCGGGGAGCTGTTTTTT.